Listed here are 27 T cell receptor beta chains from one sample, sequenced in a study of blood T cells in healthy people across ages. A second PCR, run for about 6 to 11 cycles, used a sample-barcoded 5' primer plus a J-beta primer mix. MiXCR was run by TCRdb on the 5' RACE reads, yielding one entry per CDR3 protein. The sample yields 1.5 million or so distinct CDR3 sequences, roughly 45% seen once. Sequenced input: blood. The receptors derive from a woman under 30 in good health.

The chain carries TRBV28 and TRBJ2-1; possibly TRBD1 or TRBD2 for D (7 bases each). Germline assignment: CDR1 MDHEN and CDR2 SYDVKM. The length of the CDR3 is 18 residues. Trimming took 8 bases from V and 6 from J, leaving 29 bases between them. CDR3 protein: CASSRGGVRGGSRNEQFF. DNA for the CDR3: TGTGCCAGCTCCCGGGGAGGGGTTCGAGGGGGCTCTCGCAATGAGCAGTTCTTC. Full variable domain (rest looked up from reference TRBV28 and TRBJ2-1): DVKVTQSSRYLVKRTGEKVFLECVQDMDHENMFWYRQDPGLGLRLIYFSYDVKMKEKGDIPEGYSVSREKKERFSLILESASTNQTSMYLCASSRGGVRGGSRNEQFFGPGTRLTVL.

In DNA, the CDR3 is TGCAGTGCTCAGGATCTAGCCAAAAACATTCAGTACTTC. Protein sequence: CSAQDLAKNIQYF. The chain links TRBV20-1 to TRBJ2-4; D is uncertain. This CDR3 comprises 13 residues. Trimming removed 5 bases at V and 0 bases at J, with 8 bases between. From germline, CDR1 is DFQATT and CDR2 SNEGSKA (reference sequence).

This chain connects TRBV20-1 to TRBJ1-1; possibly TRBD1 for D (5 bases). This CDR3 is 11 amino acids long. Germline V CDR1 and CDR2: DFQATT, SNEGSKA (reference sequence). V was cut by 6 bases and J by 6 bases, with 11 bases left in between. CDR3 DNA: TGCAGTGCAACAGGAGCCGCTGAAGCTTTCTTT. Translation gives CSATGAAEAFF.

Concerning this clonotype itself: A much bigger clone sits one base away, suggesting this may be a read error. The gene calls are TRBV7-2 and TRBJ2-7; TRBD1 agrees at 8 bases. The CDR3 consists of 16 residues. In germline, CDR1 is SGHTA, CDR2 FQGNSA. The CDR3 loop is CASSLTTGGGTYKQYF. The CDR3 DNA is TGTGCCAGCAGCCTAACCACAGGGGGTGGGACCTACAAGCAGTACTTC.

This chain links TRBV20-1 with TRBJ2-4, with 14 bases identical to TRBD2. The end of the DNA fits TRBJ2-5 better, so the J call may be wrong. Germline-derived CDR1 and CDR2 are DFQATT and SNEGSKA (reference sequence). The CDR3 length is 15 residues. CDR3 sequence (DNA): TGCAGTGCGGGGACTAGCGGGAGTGTGAGCGAGACCCAGTACTTC. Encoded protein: CSAGTSGSVSETQYF.

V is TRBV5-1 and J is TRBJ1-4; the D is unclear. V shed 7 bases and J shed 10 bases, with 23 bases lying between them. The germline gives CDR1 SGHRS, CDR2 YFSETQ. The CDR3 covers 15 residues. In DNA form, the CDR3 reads TGCGCCAGCGATTGGGCCCTCCAGCTTCGTGGAAAACTGTTTTTT. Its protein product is CASDWALQLRGKLFF.

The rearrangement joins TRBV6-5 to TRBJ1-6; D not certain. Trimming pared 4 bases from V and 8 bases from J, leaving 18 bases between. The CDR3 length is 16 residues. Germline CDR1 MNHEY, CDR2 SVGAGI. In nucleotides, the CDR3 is TGTGCCAGCAGTTTGGGAGGCGGGAAAGTCGATTCACCCCTCCACTTT. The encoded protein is CASSLGGGKVDSPLHF.

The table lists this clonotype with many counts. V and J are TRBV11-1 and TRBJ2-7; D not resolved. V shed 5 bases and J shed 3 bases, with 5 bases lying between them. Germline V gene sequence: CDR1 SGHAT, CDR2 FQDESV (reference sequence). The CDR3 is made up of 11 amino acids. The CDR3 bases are TGTGCCAGCAGCAACTACTACGAGCAGTACTTC. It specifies CASSNYYEQYF.

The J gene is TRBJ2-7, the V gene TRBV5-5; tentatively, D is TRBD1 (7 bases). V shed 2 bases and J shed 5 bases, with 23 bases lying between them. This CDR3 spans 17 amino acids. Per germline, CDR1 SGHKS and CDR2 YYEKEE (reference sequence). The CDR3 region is CASSFPYRGTVVNEQYF. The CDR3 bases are TGTGCCAGCAGCTTCCCATACCGGGGGACAGTAGTGAACGAGCAGTACTTC.

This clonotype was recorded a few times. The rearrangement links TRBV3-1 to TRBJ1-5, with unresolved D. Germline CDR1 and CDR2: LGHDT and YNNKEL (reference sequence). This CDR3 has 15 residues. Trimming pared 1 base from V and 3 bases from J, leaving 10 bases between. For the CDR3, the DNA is TGTGCCAGCAGCCAAGGTGGCAGCACCAATCAGCCCCAGCATTTT. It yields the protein CASSQGGSTNQPQHF.

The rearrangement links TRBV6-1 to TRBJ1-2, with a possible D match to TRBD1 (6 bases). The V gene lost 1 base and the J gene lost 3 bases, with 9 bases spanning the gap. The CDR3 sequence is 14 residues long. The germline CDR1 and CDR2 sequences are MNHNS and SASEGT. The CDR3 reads CASSEVPGDYGYTF. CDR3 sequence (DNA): TGTGCCAGCAGTGAAGTTCCAGGGGACTATGGCTACACCTTC.

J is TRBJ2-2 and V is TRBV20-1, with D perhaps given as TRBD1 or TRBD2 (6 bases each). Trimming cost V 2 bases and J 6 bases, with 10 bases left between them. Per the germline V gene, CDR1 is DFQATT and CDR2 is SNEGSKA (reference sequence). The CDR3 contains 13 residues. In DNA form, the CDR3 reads TGCAGTGCTAGAATTGGGGGGCCCGGGGAGCTGTTTTTT. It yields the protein CSARIGGPGELFF.

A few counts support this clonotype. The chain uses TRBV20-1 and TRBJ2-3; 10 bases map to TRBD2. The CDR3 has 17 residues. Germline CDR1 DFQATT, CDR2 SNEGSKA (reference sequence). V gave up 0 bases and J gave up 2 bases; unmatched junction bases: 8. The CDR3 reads CSARDPLAGDITDTQYF. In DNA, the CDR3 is TGCAGTGCTAGAGATCCCCTAGCGGGAGATATCACAGATACGCAGTATTTT.

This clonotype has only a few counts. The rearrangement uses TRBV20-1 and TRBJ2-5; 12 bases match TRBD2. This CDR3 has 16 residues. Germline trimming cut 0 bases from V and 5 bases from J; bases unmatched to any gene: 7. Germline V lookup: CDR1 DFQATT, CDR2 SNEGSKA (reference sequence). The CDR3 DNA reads TGCAGTGCTAGAGATATGACTAGCGGGGGAAGGGAGACCCAGTACTTC. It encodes CSARDMTSGGRETQYF.

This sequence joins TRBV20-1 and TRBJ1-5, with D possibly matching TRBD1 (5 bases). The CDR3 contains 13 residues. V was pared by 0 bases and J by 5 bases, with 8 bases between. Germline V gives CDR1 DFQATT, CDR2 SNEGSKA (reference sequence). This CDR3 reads CSARDRDHQPQHF. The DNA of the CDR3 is TGCAGTGCTAGAGACAGGGATCATCAGCCCCAGCATTTT.

The CDR3 sequence: CASSLDSGSYTEAFF. CDR3 DNA: TGCGCCAGCAGCTTGGATTCGGGGTCTTACACTGAAGCTTTCTTT. This sequence joins TRBV5-1 and TRBJ1-1; D remains unclear. The germline V and J ends were trimmed by 0 bases and 3 bases, with 12 bases remaining between them. There are 15 residues in the CDR3. The germline V gene has CDR1 SGHRS and CDR2 YFSETQ.

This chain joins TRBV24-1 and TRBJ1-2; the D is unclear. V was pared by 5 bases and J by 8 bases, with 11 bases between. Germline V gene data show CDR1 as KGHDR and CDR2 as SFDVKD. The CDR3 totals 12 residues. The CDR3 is CATSGELVGYTF. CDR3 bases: TGTGCCACCAGTGGGGAATTGGTCGGCTACACCTTC.

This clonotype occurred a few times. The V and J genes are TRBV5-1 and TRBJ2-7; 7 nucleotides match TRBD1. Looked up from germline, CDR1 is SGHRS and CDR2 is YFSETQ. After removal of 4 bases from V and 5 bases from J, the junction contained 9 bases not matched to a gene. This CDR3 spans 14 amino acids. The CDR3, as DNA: TGCGCCAGCAGCAACAGGGGAGAAGTCCACGAGCAGTACTTC. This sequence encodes CASSNRGEVHEQYF.

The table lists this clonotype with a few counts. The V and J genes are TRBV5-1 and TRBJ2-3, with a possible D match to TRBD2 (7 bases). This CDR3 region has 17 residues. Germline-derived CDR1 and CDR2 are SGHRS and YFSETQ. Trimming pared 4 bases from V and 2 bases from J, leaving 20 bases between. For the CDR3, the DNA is TGCGCCAGCAGCCCCGGGGCGCGGGGGCTTATCACAGATACGCAGTATTTT. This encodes CASSPGARGLITDTQYF.

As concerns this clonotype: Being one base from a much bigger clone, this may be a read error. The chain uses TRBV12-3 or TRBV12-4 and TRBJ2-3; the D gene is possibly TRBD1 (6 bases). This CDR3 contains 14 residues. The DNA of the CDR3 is TGTGCCAGCAGTTCCCGGACAGACACAGATACGCGGTATTTT. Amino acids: CASSSRTDTDTRYF.

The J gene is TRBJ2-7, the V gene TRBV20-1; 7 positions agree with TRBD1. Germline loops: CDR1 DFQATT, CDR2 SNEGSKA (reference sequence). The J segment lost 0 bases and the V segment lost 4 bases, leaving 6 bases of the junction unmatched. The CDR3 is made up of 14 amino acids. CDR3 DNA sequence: TGCAGTGCTATCACGGGACAGAGCTCCTACGAGCAGTACTTC. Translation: CSAITGQSSYEQYF.

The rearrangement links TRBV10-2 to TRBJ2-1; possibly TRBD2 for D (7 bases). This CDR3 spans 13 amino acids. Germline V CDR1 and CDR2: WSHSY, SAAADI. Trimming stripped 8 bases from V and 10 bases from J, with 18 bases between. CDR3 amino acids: CASETGGLGEQFF. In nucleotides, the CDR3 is TGCGCCAGCGAGACCGGGGGGCTAGGCGAGCAGTTCTTC.

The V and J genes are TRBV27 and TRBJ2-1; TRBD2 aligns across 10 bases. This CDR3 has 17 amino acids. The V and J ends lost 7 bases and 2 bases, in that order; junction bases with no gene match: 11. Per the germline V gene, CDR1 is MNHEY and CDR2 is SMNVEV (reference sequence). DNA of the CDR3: TGTGCCAGCAAAAAAAGGCTAGCGGGGGATCCCTACAATGAGCAGTTCTTC. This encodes CASKKRLAGDPYNEQFF.

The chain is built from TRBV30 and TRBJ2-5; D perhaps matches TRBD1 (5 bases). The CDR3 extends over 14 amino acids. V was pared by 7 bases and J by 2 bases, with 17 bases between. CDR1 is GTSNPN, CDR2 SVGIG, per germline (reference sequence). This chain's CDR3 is CASAKGLGQETQYF. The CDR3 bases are TGTGCCTCGGCAAAGGGGCTCGGGCAAGAGACCCAGTACTTC.

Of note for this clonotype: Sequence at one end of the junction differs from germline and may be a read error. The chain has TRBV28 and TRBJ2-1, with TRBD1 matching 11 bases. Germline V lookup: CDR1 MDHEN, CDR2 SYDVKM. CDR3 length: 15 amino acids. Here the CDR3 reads CAGSNRDRGGNEQFF. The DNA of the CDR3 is TGTGCCGGCAGTAACCGGGACAGGGGGGGGAATGAGCAGTTCTTC.

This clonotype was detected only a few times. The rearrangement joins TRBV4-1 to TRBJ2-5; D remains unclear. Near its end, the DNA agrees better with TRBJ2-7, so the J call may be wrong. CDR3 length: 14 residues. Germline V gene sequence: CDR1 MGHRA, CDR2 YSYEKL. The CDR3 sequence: CASSQVSPVDEQYF. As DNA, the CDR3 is TGCGCCAGCAGCCAAGTCTCTCCTGTCGACGAGCAGTACTTC.

The chain's CDR3 is CSAQKGSANAYEQYF. CDR3 DNA sequence: TGCAGTGCACAAAAGGGGTCAGCGAACGCCTACGAGCAGTACTTC. The rearrangement joins TRBV20-1 to TRBJ2-7; possible D gene TRBD1, 5 bases. Germline V gene sequence: CDR1 DFQATT, CDR2 SNEGSKA (reference sequence). Trimming took 6 bases from V and 2 from J, leaving 20 bases between them. CDR3 size: 15 residues.